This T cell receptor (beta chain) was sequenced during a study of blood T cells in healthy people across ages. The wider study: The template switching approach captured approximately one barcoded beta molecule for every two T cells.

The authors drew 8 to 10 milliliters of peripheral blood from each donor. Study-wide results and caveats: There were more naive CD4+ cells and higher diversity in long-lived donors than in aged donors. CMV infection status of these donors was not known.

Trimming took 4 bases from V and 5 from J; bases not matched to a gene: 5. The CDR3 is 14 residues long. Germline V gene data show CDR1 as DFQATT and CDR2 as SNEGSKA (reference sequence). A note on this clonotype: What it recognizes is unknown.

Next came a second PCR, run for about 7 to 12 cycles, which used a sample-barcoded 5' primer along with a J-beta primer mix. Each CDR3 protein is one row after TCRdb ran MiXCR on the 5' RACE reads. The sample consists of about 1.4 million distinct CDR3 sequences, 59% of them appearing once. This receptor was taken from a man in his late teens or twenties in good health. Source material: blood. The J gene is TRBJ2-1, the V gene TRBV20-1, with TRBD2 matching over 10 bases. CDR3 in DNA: TGCAGTGCTACAAAGCGGGGGGGCAACAATGAGCAGTTCTTC. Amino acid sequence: CSATKRGGNNEQFF.